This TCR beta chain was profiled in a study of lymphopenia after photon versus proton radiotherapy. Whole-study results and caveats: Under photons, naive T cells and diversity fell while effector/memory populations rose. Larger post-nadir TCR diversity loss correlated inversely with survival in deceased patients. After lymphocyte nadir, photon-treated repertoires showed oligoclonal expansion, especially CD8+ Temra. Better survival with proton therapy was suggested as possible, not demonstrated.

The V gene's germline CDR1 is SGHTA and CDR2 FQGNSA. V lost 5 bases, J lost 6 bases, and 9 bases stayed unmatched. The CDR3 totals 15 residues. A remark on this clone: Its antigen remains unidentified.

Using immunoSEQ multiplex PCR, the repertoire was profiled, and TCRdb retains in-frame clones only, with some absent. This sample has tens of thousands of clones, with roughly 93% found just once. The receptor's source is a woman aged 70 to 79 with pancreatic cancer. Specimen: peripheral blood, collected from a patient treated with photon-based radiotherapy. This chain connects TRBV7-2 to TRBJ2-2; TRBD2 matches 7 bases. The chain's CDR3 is CASSPSGIGAGELFF. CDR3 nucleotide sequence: TGTGCCAGCAGCCCTAGCGGAATTGGAGCCGGGGAGCTGTTTTTT.